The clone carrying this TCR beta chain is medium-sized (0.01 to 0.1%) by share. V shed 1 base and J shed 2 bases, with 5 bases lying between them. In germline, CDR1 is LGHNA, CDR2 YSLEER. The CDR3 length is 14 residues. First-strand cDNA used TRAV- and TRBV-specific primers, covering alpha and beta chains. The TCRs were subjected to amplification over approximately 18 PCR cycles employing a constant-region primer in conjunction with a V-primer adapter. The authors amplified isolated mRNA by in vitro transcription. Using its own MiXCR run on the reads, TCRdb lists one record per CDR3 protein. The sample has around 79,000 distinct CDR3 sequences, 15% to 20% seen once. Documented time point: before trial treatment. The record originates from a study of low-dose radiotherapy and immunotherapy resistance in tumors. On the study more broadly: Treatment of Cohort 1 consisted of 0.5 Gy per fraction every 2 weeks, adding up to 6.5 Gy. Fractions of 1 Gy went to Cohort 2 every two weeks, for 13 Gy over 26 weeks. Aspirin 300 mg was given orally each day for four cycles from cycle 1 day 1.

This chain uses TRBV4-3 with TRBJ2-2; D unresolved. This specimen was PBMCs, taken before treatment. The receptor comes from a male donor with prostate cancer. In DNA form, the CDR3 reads TGCGCCAGCAGCCAAGTCCACAACACCGGGGAGCTGTTTTTT. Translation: CASSQVHNTGELFF.